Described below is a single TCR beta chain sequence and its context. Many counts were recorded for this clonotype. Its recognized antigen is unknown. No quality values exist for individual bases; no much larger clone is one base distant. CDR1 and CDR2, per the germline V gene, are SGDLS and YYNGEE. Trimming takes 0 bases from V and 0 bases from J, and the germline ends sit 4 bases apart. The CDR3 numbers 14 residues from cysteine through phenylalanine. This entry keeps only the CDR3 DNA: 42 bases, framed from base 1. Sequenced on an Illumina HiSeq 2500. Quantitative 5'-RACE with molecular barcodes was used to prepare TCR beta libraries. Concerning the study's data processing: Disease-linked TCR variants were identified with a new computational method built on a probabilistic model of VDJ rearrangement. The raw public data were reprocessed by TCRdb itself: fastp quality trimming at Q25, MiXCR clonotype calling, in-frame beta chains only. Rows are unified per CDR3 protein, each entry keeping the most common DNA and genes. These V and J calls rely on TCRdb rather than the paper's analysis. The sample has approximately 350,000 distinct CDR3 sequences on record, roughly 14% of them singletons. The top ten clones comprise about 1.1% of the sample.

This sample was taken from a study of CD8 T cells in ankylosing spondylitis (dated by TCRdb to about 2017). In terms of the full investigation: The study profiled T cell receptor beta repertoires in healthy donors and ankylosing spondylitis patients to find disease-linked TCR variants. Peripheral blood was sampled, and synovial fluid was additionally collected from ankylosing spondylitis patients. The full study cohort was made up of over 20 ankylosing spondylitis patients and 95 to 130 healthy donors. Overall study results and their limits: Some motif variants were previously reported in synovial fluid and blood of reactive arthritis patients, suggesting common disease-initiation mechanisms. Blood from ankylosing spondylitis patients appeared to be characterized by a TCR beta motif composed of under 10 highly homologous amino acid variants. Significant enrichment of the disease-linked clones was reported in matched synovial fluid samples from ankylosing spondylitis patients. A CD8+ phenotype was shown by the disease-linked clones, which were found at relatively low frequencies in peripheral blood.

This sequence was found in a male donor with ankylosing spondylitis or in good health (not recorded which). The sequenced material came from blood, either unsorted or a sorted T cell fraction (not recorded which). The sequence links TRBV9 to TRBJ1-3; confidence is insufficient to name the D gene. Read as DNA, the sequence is TGTGCCAGCAGCGTAGCCCACTCTGGAAACACCATATATTTT. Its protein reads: CASSVAHSGNTIYF.